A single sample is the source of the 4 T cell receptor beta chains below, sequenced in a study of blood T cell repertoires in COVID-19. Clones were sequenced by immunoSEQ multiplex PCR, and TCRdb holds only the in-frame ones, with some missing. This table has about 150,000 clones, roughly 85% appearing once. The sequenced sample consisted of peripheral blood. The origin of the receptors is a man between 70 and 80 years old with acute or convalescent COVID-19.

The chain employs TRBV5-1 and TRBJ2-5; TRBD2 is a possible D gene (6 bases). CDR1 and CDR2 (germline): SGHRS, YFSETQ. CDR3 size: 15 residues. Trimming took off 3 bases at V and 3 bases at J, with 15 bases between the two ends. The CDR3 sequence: CASSSTGVREETQYF. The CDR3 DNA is TGCGCCAGCAGCTCCACGGGGGTGAGGGAAGAGACCCAGTACTTC.

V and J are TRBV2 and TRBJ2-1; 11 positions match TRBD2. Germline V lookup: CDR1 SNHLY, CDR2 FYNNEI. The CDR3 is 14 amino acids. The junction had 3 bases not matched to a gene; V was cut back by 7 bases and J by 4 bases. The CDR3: CASTTSGSYNEQFF. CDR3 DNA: TGTGCCAGCACCACTAGCGGGAGTTACAATGAGCAGTTCTTC.

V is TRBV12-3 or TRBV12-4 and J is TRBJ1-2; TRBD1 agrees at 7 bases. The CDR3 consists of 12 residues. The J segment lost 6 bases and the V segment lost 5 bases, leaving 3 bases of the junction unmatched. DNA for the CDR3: TGTGCCAGCAGTCGACAGGGTAATGGCTACACCTTC. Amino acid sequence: CASSRQGNGYTF.

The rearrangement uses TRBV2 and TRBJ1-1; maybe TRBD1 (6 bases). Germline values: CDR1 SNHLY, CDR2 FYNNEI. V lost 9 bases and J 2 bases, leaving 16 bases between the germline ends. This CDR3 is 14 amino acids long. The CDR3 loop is CASIRDNLNTEAFF. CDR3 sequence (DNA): TGTGCCAGTATCCGGGACAACCTTAACACTGAAGCTTTCTTT.